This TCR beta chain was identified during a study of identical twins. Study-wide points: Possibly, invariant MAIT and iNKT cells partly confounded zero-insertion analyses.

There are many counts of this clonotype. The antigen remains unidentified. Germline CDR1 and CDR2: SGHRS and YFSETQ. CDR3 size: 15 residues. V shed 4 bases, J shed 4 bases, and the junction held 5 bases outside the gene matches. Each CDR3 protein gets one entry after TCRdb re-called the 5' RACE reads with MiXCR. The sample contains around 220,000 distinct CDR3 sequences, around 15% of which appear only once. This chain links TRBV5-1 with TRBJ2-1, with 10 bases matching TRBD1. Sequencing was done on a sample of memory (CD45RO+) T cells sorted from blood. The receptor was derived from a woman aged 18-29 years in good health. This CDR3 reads CASSGGTGVYNEQFF. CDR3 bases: TGCGCCAGCAGCGGCGGGACAGGGGTTTACAATGAGCAGTTCTTC.